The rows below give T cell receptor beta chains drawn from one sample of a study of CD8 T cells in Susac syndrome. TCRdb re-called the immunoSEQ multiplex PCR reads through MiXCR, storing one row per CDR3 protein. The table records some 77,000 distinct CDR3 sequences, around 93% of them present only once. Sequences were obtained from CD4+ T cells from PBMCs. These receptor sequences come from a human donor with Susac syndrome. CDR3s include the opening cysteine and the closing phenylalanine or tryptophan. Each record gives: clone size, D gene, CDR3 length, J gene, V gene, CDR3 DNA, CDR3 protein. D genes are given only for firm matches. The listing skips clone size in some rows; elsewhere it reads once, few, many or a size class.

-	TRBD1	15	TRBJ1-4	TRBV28	TGTGCCAGCAGTTCTTCCAGGACAGGGGAAGAAAAACTGTTTTTT	CASSSSRTGEEKLFF
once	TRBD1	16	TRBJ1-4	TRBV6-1	TGTGCCAGCAGCAGGGGGACAGGGGGAACTAATGAAAAACTGTTTTTT	CASSRGTGGTNEKLFF
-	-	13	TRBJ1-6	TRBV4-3	TGCGCCAGCAGCCTCGGGTCCTATTCACCCCTCCACTTT	CASSLGSYSPLHF
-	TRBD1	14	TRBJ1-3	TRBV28	TGTGCCAGCAGTCCAGGGGGCAGGGGAAACACCATATATTTT	CASSPGGRGNTIYF
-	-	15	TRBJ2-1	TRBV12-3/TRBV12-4	TGTGCCAGCAGTGACAGGGGAGGGGCCTCTAATGAGCAGTTCTTC	CASSDRGGASNEQFF
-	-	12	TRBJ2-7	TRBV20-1	TGCAGTGCTAGAAGACCAGCCTACGAGCAGTACTTC	CSARRPAYEQYF
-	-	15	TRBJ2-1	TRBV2	TGTGCCAGCAGTGATCTGGGGCCCTCCTACAATGAGCAGTTCTTC	CASSDLGPSYNEQFF
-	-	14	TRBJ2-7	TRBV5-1	TGCGCCAGCAGCTTGGGGGACTTCCGAGCCGAGCAGTACTTC	CASSLGDFRAEQYF
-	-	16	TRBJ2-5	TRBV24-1	TGTGCCACCAGTGATCCAGCGACAGGTACCGGGGGTACCCAGTACTTC	CATSDPATGTGGTQYF
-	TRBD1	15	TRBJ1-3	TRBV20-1	TGCAGTGCACGACAGGGGGGATTCTCTGGAAACACCATATATTTT	CSARQGGFSGNTIYF
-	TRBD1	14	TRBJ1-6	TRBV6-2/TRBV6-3	TGTGCCAGCAGCCGGGGACAGGGGGTCTCACCCCTCCACTTT	CASSRGQGVSPLHF
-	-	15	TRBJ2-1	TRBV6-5	TGTGCCAGCAGTCCACAGGGCGGGACCTACAATGAGCAGTTCTTC	CASSPQGGTYNEQFF
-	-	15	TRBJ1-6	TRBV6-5	TGTGCCAGCAGGACCCGGACAGCGTATAATTCACCCCTCCACTTT	CASRTRTAYNSPLHF
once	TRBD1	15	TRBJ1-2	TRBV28	TGTGCCAGCAGACAAGGGACAGTGGGTAACTATGGCTACACCTTC	CASRQGTVGNYGYTF
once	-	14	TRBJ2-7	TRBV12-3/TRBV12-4	TGTGCCAGCAACGCGGGACAGATTACCTACGAGCAGTACTTC	CASNAGQITYEQYF
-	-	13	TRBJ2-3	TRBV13	TGTGCCAGCAGCTTCCGGACCACAGATACGCAGTATTTT	CASSFRTTDTQYF
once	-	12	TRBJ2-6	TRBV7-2	TGTGCCAGCAGCTTAAGCGCCAACGTCCTGACTTTC	CASSLSANVLTF
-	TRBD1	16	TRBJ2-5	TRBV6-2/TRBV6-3	TGTGCCAGCAGTTCTCACCTGGACAGGAGCAAAGAGACCCAGTACTTC	CASSSHLDRSKETQYF
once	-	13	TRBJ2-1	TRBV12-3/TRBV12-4	TGTGCCAGCAGTTTTAGCGGCCCAGGTGAGCAGTTCTTC	CASSFSGPGEQFF
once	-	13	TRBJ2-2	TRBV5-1	TGCGCCAGCAGCCCCGGGGCTGCCGGGGAGCTGTTTTTT	CASSPGAAGELFF
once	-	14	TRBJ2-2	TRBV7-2	TGTGCCAGCAGCTCCACCCTGAGAACCGGGGAGCTGTTTTTT	CASSSTLRTGELFF
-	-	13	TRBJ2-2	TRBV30	TGTGCCTCCGATCTTAGTCTGTCCGGGGAGCTGTTTTTT	CASDLSLSGELFF
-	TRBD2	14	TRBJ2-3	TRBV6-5	TGTGCCAGCACTTCAAGCGGGGGGGCGTATACGCAGTATTTT	CASTSSGGAYTQYF
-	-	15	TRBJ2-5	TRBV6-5	TGTGCCAGCAGCCGCGACGTCGTTGGAGGGGAGACCCAGTACTTC	CASSRDVVGGETQYF
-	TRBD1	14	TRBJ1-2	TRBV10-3	TGTGCCATCAGAGGGACAGAGACTAACTATGGCTACACCTTC	CAIRGTETNYGYTF
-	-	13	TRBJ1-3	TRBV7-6	TGTGCCAGCAGCGAGACAGCCGGAAACACCATATATTTT	CASSETAGNTIYF
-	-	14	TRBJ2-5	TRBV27	TGTGCCAGCAGTTTCGGGAACCCGCGGGATACCCAGTACTTC	CASSFGNPRDTQYF
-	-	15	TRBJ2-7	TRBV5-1	TGCGCCAGCAGCCAGGGGTGGACAGAGACCTACGAGCAGTACTTC	CASSQGWTETYEQYF
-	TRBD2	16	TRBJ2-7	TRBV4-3	TGCGCCAGCAGCCAAGAGACTAGCGGGGGAGGGTACGAGCAGTACTTC	CASSQETSGGGYEQYF
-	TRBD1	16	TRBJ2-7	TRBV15	TGTGCCACCAGCAGGGGGGGAGACAGGGGGCCGCGCGAGCAGTACTTC	CATSRGGDRGPREQYF
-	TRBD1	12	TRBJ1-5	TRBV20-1	TGCAGTGTAGGCAGGGGGAGTCAGCCCCAGCATTTT	CSVGRGSQPQHF
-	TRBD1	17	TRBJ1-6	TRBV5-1	TGCGCCAGCAGCTCGTCCGGGACAGGGGAATTTAATTCACCCCTCCACTTT	CASSSSGTGEFNSPLHF
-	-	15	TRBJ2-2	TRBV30	TGTGCCTGGAGTGTATTCGGTCTGAACACCGGGGAGCTGTTTTTT	CAWSVFGLNTGELFF
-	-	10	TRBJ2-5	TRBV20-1	TGCAGTGCGCGGCACTTCCCACCGTACTTC	CSARHFPPYF
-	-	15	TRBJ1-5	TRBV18	TGTGCCAGCTCACCACAGGCGGTTAGCAATCAGCCCCAGCATTTT	CASSPQAVSNQPQHF
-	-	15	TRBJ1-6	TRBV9	TGTGCCAGCAGCACACAGGGCTCCTATAATTCACCCCTCCACTTT	CASSTQGSYNSPLHF
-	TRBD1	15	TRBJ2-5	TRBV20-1	TGCAGTGCTAGCCCGGGGGACAGGGTCGTTCAGACCCAGTACTTC	CSASPGDRVVQTQYF
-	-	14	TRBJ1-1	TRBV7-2	TGTGCCAGCAGCTTAGGCAGGGCCAACACTGAAGCTTTCTTT	CASSLGRANTEAFF
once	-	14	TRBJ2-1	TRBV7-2	TGTGCCAGCAGCTTCGCCGGGAGAAACAATGAGCAGTTCTTC	CASSFAGRNNEQFF
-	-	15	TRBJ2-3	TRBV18	TGTGCCAGCTCATCCCCAGGGGGGCGGCGAGATACGCAGTATTTT	CASSSPGGRRDTQYF
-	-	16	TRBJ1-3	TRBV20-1	TGCAGTGCTAGAGACCCCCGAAGGGTCTCTGGAAACACCATATATTTT	CSARDPRRVSGNTIYF
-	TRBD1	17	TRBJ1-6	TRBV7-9	TGTGCCAGCAGCTTAACACAGGGGGCTATCTATAATTCACCCCTCCACTTT	CASSLTQGAIYNSPLHF
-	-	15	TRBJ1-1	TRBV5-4	TGTGCCAGCAGACCTCCAGGGACGGAGAGGACTGAAGCTTTCTTT	CASRPPGTERTEAFF
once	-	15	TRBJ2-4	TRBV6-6	TGTGCCAGCAGTGGAGCAGCCCGGGCCAAAAACATTCAGTACTTC	CASSGAARAKNIQYF
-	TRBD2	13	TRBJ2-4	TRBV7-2	TGTGCCAATACCTTAGCGGGGGGCGTAATTCAGTACTTC	CANTLAGGVIQYF
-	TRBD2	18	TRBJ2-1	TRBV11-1	TGTGCCAGCAGCCCGGGACTAGCGGGACAAAGCTCCTACAATGAGCAGTTCTTC	CASSPGLAGQSSYNEQFF
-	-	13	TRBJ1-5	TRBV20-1	TGCAGTGCTAGAGGCGGGGGAGGTCAGCCCCAGCATTTT	CSARGGGGQPQHF
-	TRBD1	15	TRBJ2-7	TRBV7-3	TGTGCCAGCAGCTTACGAGGGGGCTTAGACTACGAGCAGTACTTC	CASSLRGGLDYEQYF
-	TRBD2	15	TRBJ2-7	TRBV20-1	TGCAGTGCTAAGGAGTCTTGGGGGGGGTCGTACGAGCAGTACTTC	CSAKESWGGSYEQYF
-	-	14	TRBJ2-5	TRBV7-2	TGTGCCAGCAGCTTAGGGTGGGCGGGGGAGACCCAGTACTTC	CASSLGWAGETQYF
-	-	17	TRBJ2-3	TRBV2	TGTGCCAGCACCTCCCTGGGGGGGGCGATTCTCACAGATACGCAGTATTTT	CASTSLGGAILTDTQYF
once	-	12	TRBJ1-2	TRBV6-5	TGTGCCAGCAGTTACTCTGGCTATGGCTACACCTTC	CASSYSGYGYTF
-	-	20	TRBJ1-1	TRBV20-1	TGCAGTGCTGATATTCGCCCGGGACAATCGGGTATCGGGATTAACACTGAAGCTTTCTTT	CSADIRPGQSGIGINTEAFF
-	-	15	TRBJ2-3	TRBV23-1	TGCGCCAGCAGTCTGCGGGACTCGGGGGTAGATACGCAGTATTTT	CASSLRDSGVDTQYF
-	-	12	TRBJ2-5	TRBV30	TGTGCCTGGAGTGTTGGCCCAAAGGCCCAGTACTTC	CAWSVGPKAQYF